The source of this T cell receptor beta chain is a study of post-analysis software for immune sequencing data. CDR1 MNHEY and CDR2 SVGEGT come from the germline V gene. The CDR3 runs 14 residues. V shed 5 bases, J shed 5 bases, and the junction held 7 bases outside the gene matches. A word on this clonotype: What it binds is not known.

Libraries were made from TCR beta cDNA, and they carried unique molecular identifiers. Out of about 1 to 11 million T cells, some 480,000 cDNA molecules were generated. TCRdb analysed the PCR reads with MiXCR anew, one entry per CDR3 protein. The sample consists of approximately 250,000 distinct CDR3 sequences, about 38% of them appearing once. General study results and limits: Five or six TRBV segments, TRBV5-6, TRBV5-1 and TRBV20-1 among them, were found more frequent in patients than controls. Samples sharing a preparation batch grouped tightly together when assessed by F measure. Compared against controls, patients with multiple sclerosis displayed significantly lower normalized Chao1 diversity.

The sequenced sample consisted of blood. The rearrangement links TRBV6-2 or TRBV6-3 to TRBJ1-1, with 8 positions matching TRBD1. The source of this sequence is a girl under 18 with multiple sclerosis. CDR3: CASSDRGTVTEAFF. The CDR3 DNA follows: TGTGCCAGCAGTGACAGGGGAACCGTGACTGAAGCTTTCTTT.